Included here is one TCR beta chain sequence, with context. Its antigen is not known. The CDR3 runs 12 residues. Germline lookup yields CDR1 ENHRY and CDR2 SYGVKD. V lost 8 bases to trimming and J lost 0 bases, with 6 bases between them. Using immunoSEQ multiplex PCR, the repertoire was profiled, and TCRdb retains in-frame clones only, with some absent. This table has fewer than 60,000 clones, roughly four fifths appearing once. This sample was included in a study of OX40 agonist ivuxolimab in advanced cancers. Across the study: Anti-PD-1, anti-PD-L1 or anti-CTLA-4 therapy given earlier was allowed, and approximately 40% had some. Whole-study results and caveats: Determination of antigen specificity was not performed for the expanded peripheral T cells. Some of the lowest clonal expansion was seen in partial responders at 0.1-3.0 mg/kg.

This chain connects TRBV10-3 to TRBJ2-3; D may be TRBD2 (6 bases). The receptor comes from an adult with an advanced solid tumor such as melanoma, head and neck, liver or kidney cancer. The sequences come from CD4+ or CD8+ T cells sorted from blood, collected in a trial of the OX40 agonist ivuxolimab. Written as DNA, the CDR3 is TGTGCCATCCGGGAGAGCACAGATACGCAGTATTTT. This encodes CAIRESTDTQYF.